This T cell receptor (beta chain) stems from a study of blood T cell repertoires in COVID-19. This clone is a singleton in its sample. There are 13 residues in the CDR3. From germline, CDR1 is SGHNT and CDR2 YYREEE (reference sequence). V lost 4 bases to trimming and J lost 10 bases, with 15 bases between them. Method: immunoSEQ multiplex PCR; TCRdb's copy keeps in-frame clones and lacks some. The sample has roughly 200,000 clones; 75% to 90% are singletons. The V gene is TRBV5-4, the J gene TRBJ2-1, with D possibly being TRBD1 (6 bases). The receptor's source is a woman in her twenties or thirties who had been exposed to COVID-19. The sample taken for sequencing was PBMCs or T cells enriched from blood (not recorded which). The CDR3 DNA is TGTGCCAGCAGCCCGGACAGTCTTGCCGAGCAGTTCTTC. Amino acids: CASSPDSLAEQFF.